The entry below describes one TCR beta chain. The sample comes from a study of metastatic and nonmetastatic thyroid tumors. The CDR3 consists of 16 residues. V dropped 5 bases and J dropped 0 bases, with 11 bases sitting between them. Germline assignment: CDR1 MNHEY and CDR2 SMNVEV (reference sequence). All patients reached thyroid surgery having received no treatment beforehand. Via MiXCR, TCRdb re-called the PCR reads. The sample carries about 19,000 clones, approximately 25% recorded once. This receptor was identified in a male donor with papillary thyroid cancer or a benign thyroid nodule (not recorded which). Some clones in this sample may be carry-over from other donors' samples. V usage is TRBV27 and J usage is TRBJ2-6; D is ambiguous. The sequencing sample was made of blood. The CDR3 protein is CASSIGRISGANVLTF. CDR3 DNA sequence: TGTGCCAGCAGTATCGGACGGATCTCTGGGGCCAACGTCCTGACTTTC.